This T cell receptor beta chain was captured in a study of CD8 T cells in ankylosing spondylitis. Germline-derived CDR1 and CDR2 are SGHRS and YFSETQ. The CDR3 consists of 17 residues. The J segment lost 2 bases and the V segment lost 3 bases, leaving 11 bases of the junction unmatched. MiXCR, run by TCRdb on the 5' RACE reads, gives a single entry per CDR3 protein. The sample records roughly 230,000 distinct CDR3 sequences, around 8% being singletons. This clonotype was found many times. The chain combines TRBV5-1 with TRBJ2-7, with 10 bases lining up with TRBD2. The sample was blood, either unsorted or a sorted T cell fraction (not recorded which). The source is a female donor with ankylosing spondylitis or in good health (not recorded which). CDR3 DNA: TGCGCCAGCAGCTCCCAAGGACTAGCGGAGTTTACCTACGAGCAGTACTTC. Its translation is CASSSQGLAEFTYEQYF.